This T cell receptor (beta chain) appears in the sequencing data of a study of a mutant IDH1 vaccine in newly diagnosed glioma. Study in general: Therapy received beforehand was radiotherapy, temozolomide, or both, with most patients given both.

The time point denotes: week 47, end of study. The study gave 300 ug of mutant IDH1 20-mer peptide per vaccine dose, with topical imiquimod. Donor tumors were new WHO grade 3 or 4 IDH1-mutant, ATRX-lost astrocytomas. Data came from immunoSEQ multiplex PCR; TCRdb stores just in-frame clones and leaves some out. The sample contains almost 95,000 clones, about 90% of which appear only once. After removal of 5 bases from V and 1 base from J, the junction contained 7 bases not matched to a gene. This CDR3 has 15 amino acids. The germline CDR1 and CDR2 sequences are SEHNR and FQNEAQ (reference sequence). A note on this clone: The antigen is not known.

The TCR sequence derives from a woman in her forties or fifties with glioma. The sample in question was PBMCs, obtained from a glioma patient whose treatment included an IDH1 peptide vaccine. J is TRBJ1-2 and V is TRBV7-9; 7 nucleotides line up with TRBD1. Here the CDR3 DNA reads TGTGCCAGCAGCGAACAGGGGACCAATAACTATGGCTACACCTTC. Translation: CASSEQGTNNYGYTF. The full variable domain, rest sourced from reference TRBV7-9 and TRBJ1-2, is DTGVSQNPRHKITKRGQNVTFRCDPISEHNRLYWYRQTLGQGPEFLTYFQNEAQLEKSRLLSDRFSAERPKGSFSTLEIQRTEQGDSAMYLCASSEQGTNNYGYTFGSGTRLTVV.